This T cell receptor beta chain comes out of a study of shared clonotypes between healthy human individuals (dated by TCRdb to between 2020 and 2021). Broadly, across the study: The cohort included three men and a couple of women between 18 and 49 years of age. For each donor, CD4 naive and CD4 memory were each run on three plates, CD8 naive on two plates, and CD8 memory on one plate. To estimate repertoire size and how much clonotypes are shared between individuals, the study performed deep sequencing of blood TCR repertoires from five healthy adults. Libraries were prepared and TCR repertoires were sequenced by different laboratories using diverse techniques, in order to increase sequencing depth and limit assay-specific biases. Per donor, leukapheresis produced somewhere between about 0.8 and 9 billion PBMCs. The full study reports these points: Only blood was sampled, and tissue TCR repertoires likely differ from those in blood. Incomplete sequencing was indicated by rarefaction of sorted-subset datasets, despite the large sequencing depth. Naive subsets generally had larger estimated clonotype richness than memory subsets. Because the study included a small number of donors, the genetic and exposure-history diversity represented was limited. Pairwise subsampling indicated that sequencing depth was expected to affect the degree of clonotype sharing among donors. Compared with non-shared clonotypes, clonotypes shared by all four sorted-subset donors had higher generation probabilities. Sharing across a few donors was observed for approximately 5% of naive CD4, about 4% of naive CD8, 2% to 2.5% of memory CD4, and 0.4% of memory CD8 clonotypes.

CDR1 LGHNA and CDR2 YNFKEQ are derived from the germline V gene. The CDR3, from cysteine to phenylalanine, totals 17 residues. Just CDR3 DNA is preserved here, 51 bases in frame from base 1. At the junction V is shortened by 0 bases and J by 6 bases; bases outside the gene matches: 12. Notes on this clone: It has no known antigen specificity. Nothing much larger sits one base from this clone, and base qualities are not available.

Using the deep immunoSEQ assay, multiplex PCR amplified TCR CDR3 regions from genomic DNA. Extracted genomic DNA from each cell subset was distributed evenly across all wells of several immunoSEQ 96-well plates, and each plate was treated as a replicate. For sorted subsets, 150 to 200 ng genomic DNA, equal to 30,000 to 35,000 T cell genomes, was loaded into each replicate PCR. Purified libraries were measured with a Qubit 3.0 fluorometer, size-checked on a Bioanalyzer 2100, and measured again with the KAPA Library Quantification kit. Every immunoSEQ 96-well plate was sequenced on a separate single-read 150-cycle Illumina NextSeq 550 flow cell. As for the original processing: Because the immunoSEQ output included only junctional sequences and no quality scores, the filtering could not be the same as the filtering used for full-length reads. To assign V/J genes and CDR3, sequences were annotated using PyIR, a Python wrapper for IgBLAST v1.9, with IMGT germline references. Reads with weak V/J assignments (E-value above 1e-6), missing CDR3, stop codons, out-of-frame junctions, or ambiguous translated residues were removed. V3J clonotypes were defined as sequences sharing the same inferred V gene, J gene, and CDR3 amino acid sequence. The percentage overlap between two repertoires was calculated by dividing the number of shared unique clonotypes by the size of the smaller repertoire. Three approaches were used to assess repertoire richness: RTK rarefaction, the Chao1 estimator, and Recon v2.1 estimates of unobserved clonotypes. Generation probabilities for all TCRbeta clonotypes obtained by the gDNA method from a few donors were computed using OLGA. TCRdb took this table from immuneACCESS and kept in-frame rearrangements with V and J called. Such tables lack part of the clones; where checked against another copy, unresolved V genes explain under half of the gap, and the rest is unexplained. V, J and clone size are taken as reported in that table, and D and trimming were inferred from the DNA itself. The sample table holds approximately 710,000 clones, of which 90% were seen once. Of the sample, 34% is held by the ten largest clones.

Healthy HIV-negative adults with no recently reported acute infections or vaccinations were included as donors. All donors were Caucasian adults living in Nashville, Tennessee, USA. CD8 memory samples were composed of magnetically selected CD45RO+ cells combined with CCR7-negative CD45RA+ effector memory (TemRA) cells. Blood was collected by leukapheresis, and PBMCs were isolated by Ficoll-Histopaque density gradient centrifugation and then cryopreserved in liquid nitrogen vapor phase. Purity and quantity of every magnetically sorted T cell population were checked by analytical flow cytometry. Genomic DNA was isolated from each sorted fraction and quantified by UV absorbance on a Nanodrop 2000c.

The TCR originated in a man between 18 and 29 years old in good health. Some clones in this sample may be carry-over from other donors' samples. The rearranged segments are TRBV4-2 and TRBJ2-3; TRBD2 lines up with 7 middle nucleotides. Sequenced: memory CD8+ T cells from PBMCs. The cell subset or site label on this specimen signifies: CD45RO+ cells pooled with CCR7-negative TemRA cells. In nucleotides, the sequence is TGTGCCAGCAGCCAAGATGGGTTGAGGACTAGAGGGGATACGCAGTATTTT. It is translated as CASSQDGLRTRGDTQYF.